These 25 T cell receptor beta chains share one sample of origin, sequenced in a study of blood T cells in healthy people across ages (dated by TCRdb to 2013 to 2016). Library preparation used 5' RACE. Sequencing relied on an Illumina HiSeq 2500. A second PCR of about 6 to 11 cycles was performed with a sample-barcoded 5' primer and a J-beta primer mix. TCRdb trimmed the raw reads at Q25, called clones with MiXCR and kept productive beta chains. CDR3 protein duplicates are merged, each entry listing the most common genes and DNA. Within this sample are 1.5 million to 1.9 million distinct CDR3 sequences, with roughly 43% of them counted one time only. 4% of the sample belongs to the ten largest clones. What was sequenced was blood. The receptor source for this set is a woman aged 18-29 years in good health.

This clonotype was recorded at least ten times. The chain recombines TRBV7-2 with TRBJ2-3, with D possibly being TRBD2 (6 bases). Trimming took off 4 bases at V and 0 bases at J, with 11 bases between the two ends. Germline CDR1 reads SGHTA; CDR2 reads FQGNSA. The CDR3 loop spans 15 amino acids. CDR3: CASSSLAVSTDTQYF. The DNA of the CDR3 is TGTGCCAGCAGCTCCTTAGCGGTTAGCACAGATACGCAGTATTTT.

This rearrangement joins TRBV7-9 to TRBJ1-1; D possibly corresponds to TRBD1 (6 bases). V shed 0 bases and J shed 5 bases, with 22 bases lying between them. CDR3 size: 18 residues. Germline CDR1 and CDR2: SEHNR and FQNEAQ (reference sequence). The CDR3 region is CASSLAVSRDPQGTEAFF. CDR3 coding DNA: TGTGCCAGCAGCTTAGCGGTATCCCGGGACCCCCAGGGGACTGAAGCTTTCTTT.

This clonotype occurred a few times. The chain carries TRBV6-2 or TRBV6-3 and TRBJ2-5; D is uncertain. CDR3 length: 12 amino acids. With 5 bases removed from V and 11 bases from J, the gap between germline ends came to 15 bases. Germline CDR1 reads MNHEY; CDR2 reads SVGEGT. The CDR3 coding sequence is TGTGCCAGCAGTCCGCCCTTGGTAGAGCAGTACTTC. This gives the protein CASSPPLVEQYF.

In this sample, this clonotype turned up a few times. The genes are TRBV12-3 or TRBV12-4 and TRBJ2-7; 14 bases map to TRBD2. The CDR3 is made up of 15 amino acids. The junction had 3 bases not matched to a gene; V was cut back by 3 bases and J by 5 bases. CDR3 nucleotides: TGTGCCAGCAGTTTGGGACTAGCGGGAGTAGACGAGCAGTACTTC. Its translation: CASSLGLAGVDEQYF.

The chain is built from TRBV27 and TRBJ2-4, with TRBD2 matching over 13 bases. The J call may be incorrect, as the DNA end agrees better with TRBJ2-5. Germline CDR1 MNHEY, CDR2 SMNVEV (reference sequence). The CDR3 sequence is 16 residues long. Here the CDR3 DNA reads TGTGCCAGCACCCAACTAGCGGGGGGGTCGAAAGAGACCCAGTACTTC. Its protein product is CASTQLAGGSKETQYF.

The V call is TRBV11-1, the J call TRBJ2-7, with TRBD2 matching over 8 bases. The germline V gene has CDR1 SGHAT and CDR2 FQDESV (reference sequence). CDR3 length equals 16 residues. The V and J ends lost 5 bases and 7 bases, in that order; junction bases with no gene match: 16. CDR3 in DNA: TGTGCCAGCAGCCTCCAGAGCGGGAGTTCCTACAATGAGCAGTACTTC. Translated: CASSLQSGSSYNEQYF.

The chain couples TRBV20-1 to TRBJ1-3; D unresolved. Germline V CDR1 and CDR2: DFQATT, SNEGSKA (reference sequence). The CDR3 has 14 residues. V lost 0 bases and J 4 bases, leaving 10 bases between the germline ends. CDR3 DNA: TGCAGTGCTAGAGATCGGATCAAAGGAAACACCATATATTTT. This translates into CSARDRIKGNTIYF.

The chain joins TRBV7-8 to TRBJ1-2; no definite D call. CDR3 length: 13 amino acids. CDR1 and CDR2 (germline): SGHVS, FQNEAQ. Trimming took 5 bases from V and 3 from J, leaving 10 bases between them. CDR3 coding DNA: TGTGCCAGCAGCCCGGCGGAGGACTATGGCTACACCTTC. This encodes CASSPAEDYGYTF.

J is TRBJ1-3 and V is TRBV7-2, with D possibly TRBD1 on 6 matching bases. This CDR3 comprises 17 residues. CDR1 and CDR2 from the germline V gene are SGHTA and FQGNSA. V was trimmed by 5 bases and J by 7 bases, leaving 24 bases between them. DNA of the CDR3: TGTGCCAGCAGCCTCCGGCCGGGACAACTCGTTTGGAACACCATATATTTT. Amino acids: CASSLRPGQLVWNTIYF. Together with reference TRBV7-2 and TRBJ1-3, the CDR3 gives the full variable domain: GAGVSQSPSNKVTEKGKDVELRCDPISGHTALYWYRQSLGQGLEFLIYFQGNSAPDKSGLPSDRFSAERTGGSVSTLTIQRTQQEDSAVYLCASSLRPGQLVWNTIYFGEGSWLTVV.

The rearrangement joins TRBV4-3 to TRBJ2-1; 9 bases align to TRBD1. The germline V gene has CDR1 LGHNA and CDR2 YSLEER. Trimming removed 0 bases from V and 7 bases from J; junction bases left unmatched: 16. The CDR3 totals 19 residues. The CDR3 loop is CASSQEPYRGLGGPNEQFF. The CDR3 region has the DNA TGCGCCAGCAGCCAAGAACCGTACAGGGGGCTTGGTGGTCCTAATGAGCAGTTCTTC.

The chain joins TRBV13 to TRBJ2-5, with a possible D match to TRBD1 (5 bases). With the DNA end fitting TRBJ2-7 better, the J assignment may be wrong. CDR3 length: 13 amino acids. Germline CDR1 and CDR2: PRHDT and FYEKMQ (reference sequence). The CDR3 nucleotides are TGTGCCAGCAGCTTCTCAGGGCGCGACGAGCAGTACTTC. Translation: CASSFSGRDEQYF.

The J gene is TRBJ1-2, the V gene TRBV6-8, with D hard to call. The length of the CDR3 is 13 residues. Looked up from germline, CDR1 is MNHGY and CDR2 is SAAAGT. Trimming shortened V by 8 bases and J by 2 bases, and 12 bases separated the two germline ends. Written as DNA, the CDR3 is TGTGCCAGCGCCAACGGGCAAAACTATGGCTACACCTTC. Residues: CASANGQNYGYTF.

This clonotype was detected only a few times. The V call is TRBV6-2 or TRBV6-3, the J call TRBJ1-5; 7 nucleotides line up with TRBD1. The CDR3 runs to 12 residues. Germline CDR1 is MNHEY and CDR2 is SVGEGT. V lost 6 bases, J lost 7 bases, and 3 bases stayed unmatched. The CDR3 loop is CASRRGPQPQHF. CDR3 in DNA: TGTGCCAGCAGGAGGGGGCCACAGCCCCAGCATTTT.

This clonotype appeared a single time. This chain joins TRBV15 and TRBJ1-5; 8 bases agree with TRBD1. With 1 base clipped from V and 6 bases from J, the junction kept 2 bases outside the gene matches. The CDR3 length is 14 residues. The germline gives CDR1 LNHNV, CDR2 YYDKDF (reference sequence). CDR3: CATSRAGGGQPQHF. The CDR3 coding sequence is TGTGCCACCAGCAGAGCAGGGGGCGGTCAGCCCCAGCATTTT.

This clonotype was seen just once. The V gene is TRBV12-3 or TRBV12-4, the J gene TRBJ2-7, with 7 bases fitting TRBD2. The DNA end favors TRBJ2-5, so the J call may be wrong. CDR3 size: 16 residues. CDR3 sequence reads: CASSPRAGVLAETQYF. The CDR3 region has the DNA TGTGCCAGCAGTCCCCGGGCGGGAGTTCTGGCAGAGACCCAGTACTTC.

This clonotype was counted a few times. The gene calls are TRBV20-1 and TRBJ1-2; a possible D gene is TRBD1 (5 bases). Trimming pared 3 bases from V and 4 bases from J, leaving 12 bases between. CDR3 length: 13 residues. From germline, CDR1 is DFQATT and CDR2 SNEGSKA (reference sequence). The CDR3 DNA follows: TGCAGTGCTAGCGTCAGGGACGGCTATGGCTACACCTTC. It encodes CSASVRDGYGYTF.

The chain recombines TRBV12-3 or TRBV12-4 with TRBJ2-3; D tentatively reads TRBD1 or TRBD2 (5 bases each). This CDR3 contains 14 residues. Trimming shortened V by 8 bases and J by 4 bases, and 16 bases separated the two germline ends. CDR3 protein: CASGGTVSADTQYF. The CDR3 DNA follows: TGTGCCAGCGGTGGGACGGTGAGCGCAGATACGCAGTATTTT.

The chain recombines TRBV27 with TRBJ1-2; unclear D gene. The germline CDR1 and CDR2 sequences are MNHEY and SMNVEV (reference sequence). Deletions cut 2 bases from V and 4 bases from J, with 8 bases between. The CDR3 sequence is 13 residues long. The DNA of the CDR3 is TGTGCCAGCAGTTTAAAGGGCGGCTATGGCTACACCTTC. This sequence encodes CASSLKGGYGYTF.

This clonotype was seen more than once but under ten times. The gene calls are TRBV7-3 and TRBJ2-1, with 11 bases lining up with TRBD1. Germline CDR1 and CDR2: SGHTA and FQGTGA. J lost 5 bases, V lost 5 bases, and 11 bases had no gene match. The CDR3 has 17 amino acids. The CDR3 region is CASSKDRGPIHHNEQFF. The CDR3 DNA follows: TGTGCCAGCAGCAAGGACAGGGGGCCCATCCACCACAATGAGCAGTTCTTC.

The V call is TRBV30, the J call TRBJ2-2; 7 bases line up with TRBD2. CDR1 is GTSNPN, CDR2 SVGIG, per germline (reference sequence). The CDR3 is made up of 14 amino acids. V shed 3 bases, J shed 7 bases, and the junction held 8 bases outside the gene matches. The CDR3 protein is CAWRDPGGFGELFF. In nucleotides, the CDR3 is TGTGCCTGGAGAGACCCCGGGGGGTTCGGGGAGCTGTTTTTT.

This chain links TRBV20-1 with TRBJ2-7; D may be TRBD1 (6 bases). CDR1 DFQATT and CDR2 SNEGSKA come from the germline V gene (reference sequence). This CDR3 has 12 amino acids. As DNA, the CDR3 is TGCAGCGCCCAGGTGGGGGCTTACGAGCAGTACTTC. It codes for CSAQVGAYEQYF.

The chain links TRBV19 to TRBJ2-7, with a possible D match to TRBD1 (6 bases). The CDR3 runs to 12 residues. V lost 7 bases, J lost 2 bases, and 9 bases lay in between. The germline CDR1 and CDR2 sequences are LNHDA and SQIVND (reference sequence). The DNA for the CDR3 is TGTGCCAGTACGGACAGAGCCTACGAGCAGTACTTC. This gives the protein CASTDRAYEQYF.

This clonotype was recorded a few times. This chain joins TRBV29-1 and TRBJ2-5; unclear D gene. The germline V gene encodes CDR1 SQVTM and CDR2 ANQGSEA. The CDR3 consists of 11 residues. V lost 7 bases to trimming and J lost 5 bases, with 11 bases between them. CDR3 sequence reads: CSGTEWETQYF. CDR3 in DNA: TGCAGCGGAACCGAATGGGAGACCCAGTACTTC.

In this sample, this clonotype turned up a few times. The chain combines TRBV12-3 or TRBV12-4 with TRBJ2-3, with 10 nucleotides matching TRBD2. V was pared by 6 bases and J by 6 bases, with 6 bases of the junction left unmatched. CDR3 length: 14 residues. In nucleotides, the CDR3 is TGTGCCAGCAGGAGCGGGGGGGCAACTGATACGCAGTATTTT. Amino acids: CASRSGGATDTQYF.

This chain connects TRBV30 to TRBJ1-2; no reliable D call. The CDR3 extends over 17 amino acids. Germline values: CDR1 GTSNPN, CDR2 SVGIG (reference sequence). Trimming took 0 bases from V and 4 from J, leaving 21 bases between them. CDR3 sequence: CAWSVSRVPNLGYGYTF. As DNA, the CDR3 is TGTGCCTGGAGTGTATCACGGGTTCCCAATTTGGGCTATGGCTACACCTTC.